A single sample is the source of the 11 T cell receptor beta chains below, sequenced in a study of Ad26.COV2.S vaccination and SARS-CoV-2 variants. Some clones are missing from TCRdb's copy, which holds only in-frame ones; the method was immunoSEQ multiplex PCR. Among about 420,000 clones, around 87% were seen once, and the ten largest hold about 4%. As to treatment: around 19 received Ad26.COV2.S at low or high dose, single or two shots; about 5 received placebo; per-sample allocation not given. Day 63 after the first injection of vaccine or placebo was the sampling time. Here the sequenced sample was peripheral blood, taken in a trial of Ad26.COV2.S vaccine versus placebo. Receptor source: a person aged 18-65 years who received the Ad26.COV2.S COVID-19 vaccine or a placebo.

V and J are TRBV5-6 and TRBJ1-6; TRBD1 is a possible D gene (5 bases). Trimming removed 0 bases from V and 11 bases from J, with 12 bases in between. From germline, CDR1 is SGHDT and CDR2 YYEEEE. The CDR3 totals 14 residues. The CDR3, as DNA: TGTGCCAGCAGCTTGGCCGGCCTGGGGCCACCCCTCCACTTT. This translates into CASSLAGLGPPLHF.

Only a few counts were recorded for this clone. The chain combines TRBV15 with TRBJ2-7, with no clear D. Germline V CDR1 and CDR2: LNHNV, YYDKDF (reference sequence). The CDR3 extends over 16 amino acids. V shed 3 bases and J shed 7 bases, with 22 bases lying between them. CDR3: CATSSAHSPGWEEQYF. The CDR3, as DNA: TGTGCCACCAGCAGCGCTCATTCCCCTGGGTGGGAAGAGCAGTACTTC.

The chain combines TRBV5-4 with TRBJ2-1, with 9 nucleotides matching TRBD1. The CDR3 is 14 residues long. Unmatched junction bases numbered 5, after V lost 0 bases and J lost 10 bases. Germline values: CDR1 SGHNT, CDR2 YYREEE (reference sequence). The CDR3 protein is CASSLAGTGLEQFF. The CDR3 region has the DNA TGTGCCAGCAGCTTGGCGGGGACAGGGCTCGAGCAGTTCTTC.

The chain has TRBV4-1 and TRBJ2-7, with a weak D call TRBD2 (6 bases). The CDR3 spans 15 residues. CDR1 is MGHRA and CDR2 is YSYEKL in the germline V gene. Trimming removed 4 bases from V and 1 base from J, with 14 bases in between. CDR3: CASSRGGEGSYEQYF. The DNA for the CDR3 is TGCGCCAGCAGCCGAGGAGGGGAAGGGTCCTACGAGCAGTACTTC.

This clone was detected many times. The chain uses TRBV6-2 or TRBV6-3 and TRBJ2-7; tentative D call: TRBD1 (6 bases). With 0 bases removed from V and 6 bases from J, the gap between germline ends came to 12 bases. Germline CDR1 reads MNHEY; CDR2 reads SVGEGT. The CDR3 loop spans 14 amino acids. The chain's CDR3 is CASSYSQGFSEQYF. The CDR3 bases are TGTGCCAGCAGTTACTCTCAGGGGTTCAGCGAGCAGTACTTC.

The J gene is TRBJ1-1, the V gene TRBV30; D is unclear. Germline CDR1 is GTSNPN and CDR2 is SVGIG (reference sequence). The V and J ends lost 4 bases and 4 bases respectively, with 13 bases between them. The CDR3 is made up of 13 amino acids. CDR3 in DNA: TGTGCCTGGAAGAGGGAGCGTAGCACTGAAGCTTTCTTT. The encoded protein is CAWKRERSTEAFF.

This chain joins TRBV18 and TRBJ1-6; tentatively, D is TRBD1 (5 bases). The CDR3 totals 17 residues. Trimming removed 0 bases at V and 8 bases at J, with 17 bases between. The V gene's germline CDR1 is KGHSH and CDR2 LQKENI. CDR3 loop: CASSPPGHGPSHSPLHF. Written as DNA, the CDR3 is TGTGCCAGCTCACCACCAGGACACGGTCCCTCTCATTCACCCCTCCACTTT.

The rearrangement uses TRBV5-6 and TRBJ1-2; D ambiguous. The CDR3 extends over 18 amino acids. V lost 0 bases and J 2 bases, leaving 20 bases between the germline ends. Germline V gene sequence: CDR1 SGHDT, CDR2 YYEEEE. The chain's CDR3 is CASSLAGVRAAVNYGYTF. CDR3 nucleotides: TGTGCCAGCAGCTTGGCTGGTGTTCGCGCGGCCGTAAACTATGGCTACACCTTC.

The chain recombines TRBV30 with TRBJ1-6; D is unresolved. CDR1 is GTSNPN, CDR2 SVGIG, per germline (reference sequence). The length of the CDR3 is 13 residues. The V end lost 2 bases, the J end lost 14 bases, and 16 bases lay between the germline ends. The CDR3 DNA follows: TGTGCCTGGAGTCGGCCCAATGTAGGGACCCTCCACTTT. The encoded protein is CAWSRPNVGTLHF.

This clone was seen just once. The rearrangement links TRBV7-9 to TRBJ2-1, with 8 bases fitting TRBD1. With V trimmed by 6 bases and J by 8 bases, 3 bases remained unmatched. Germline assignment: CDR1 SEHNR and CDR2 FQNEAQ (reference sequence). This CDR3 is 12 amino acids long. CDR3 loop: CASRPTGDEQFF. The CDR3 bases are TGTGCCAGCAGACCGACAGGGGATGAGCAGTTCTTC.

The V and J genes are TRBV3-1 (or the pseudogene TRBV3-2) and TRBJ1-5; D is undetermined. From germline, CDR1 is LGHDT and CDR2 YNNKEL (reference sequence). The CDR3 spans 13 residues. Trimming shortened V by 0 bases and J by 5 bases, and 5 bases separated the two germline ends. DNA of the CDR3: TGTGCCAGCAGCCAAGATTTTGATCAGCCCCAGCATTTT. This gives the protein CASSQDFDQPQHF.